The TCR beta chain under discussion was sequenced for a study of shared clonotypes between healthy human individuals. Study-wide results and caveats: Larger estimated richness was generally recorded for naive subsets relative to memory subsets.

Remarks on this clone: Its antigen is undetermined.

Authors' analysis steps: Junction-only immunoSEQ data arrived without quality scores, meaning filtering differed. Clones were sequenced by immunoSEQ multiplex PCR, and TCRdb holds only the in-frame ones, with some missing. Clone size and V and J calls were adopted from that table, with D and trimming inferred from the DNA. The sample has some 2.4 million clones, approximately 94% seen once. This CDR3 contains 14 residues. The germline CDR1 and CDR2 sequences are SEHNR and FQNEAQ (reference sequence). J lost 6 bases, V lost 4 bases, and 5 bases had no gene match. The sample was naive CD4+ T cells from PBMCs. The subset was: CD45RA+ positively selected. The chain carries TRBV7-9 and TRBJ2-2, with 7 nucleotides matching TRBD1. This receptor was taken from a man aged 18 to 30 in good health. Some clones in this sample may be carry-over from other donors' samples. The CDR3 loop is CASSSDRASGELFF. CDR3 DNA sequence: TGTGCCAGCAGCTCTGACAGGGCCTCCGGGGAGCTGTTTTTT.